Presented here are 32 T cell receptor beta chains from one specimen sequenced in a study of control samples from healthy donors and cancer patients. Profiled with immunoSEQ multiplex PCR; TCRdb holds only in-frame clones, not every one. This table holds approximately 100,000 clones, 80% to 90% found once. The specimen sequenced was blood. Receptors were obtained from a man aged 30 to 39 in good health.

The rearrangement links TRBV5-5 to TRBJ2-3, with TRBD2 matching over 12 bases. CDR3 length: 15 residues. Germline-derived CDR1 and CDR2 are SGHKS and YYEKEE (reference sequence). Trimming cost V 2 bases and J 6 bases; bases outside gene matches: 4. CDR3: CASSFASGRADTQYF. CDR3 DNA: TGTGCCAGCAGCTTTGCTAGCGGGAGGGCGGATACGCAGTATTTT.

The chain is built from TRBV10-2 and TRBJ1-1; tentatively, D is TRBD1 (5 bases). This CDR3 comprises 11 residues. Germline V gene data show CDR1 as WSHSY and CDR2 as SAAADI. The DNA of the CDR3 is TGCGGGGCCGGGGGTGAAACTGAAGCTTTCTTT. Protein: CGAGGETEAFF.

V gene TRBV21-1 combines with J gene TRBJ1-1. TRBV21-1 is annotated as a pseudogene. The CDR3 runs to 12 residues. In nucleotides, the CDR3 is TGTGCCAGCAGCAGAGGGAAACGTGAAGCTTTCTTT. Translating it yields CASSRGKREAFF.

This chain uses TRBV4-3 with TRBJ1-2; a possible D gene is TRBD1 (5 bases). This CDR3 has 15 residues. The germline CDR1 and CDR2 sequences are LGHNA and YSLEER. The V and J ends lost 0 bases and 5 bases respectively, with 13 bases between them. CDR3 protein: CASSQEWAGRYGYTF. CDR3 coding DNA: TGCGCCAGCAGCCAAGAGTGGGCAGGGAGGTATGGCTACACCTTC.

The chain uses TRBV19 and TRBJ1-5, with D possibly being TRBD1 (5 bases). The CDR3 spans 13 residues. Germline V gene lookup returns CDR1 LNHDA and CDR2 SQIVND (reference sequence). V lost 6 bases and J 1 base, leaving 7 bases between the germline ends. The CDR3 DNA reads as TGTGCCAGTAGCCGGGACAGCAATCAGCCCCAGCATTTT. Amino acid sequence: CASSRDSNQPQHF.

As DNA, the CDR3 is TGTGCCAGCAGCTTAGATCCGGGAGCGTCCTACGAGCAGTACTTC. Translating it yields CASSLDPGASYEQYF. This chain uses TRBV11-2 with TRBJ2-7; possible D gene TRBD2, 6 bases. Trimming took 0 bases from V and 1 from J, leaving 10 bases between them. There are 15 residues in the CDR3. Germline V gives CDR1 SGHAT, CDR2 FQNNGV. The whole variable domain, filled in from reference TRBV11-2 and TRBJ2-7, reads EAGVAQSPRYKIIEKRQSVAFWCNPISGHATLYWYQQILGQGPKLLIQFQNNGVVDDSQLPKDRFSAERLKGVDSTLKIQPAKLEDSAVYLCASSLDPGASYEQYFGPGTRLTVT.

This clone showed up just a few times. As DNA, the CDR3 is TGTGCCAGCAGCCAGGACGCAAGTAGCAATCAGCCCCAGCATTTT. Protein product: CASSQDASSNQPQHF. The chain carries TRBV7-9 and TRBJ1-5, with no clear D. Germline assignment: CDR1 SEHNR and CDR2 FQNEAQ (reference sequence). This CDR3 spans 15 amino acids. V gave up 5 bases and J gave up 0 bases, with 11 bases separating them.

CDR3 bases: TGTGCCACCAGTGATGGCAGGAACTATGGCTACACCTTC. This sequence encodes CATSDGRNYGYTF. The V call is TRBV24-1, the J call TRBJ1-2; no clear D gene. In germline, CDR1 is KGHDR, CDR2 SFDVKD. The CDR3 is made up of 13 amino acids. V gave up 3 bases and J gave up 2 bases, with 6 bases separating them.

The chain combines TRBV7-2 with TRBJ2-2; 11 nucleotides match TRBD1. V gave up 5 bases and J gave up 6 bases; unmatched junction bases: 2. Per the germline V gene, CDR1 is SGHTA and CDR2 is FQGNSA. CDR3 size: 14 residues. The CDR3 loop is CASSKGQGAGELFF. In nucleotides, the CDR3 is TGTGCCAGCAGCAAGGGACAGGGGGCCGGGGAGCTGTTTTTT.

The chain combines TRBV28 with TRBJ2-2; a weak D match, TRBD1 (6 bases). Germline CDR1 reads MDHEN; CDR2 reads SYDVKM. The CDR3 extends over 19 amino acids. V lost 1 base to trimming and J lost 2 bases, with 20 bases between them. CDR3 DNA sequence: TGTGCCAGCAGTTTATTGGGGGTACCAGGGGCGAGAAACACCGGGGAGCTGTTTTTT. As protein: CASSLLGVPGARNTGELFF.

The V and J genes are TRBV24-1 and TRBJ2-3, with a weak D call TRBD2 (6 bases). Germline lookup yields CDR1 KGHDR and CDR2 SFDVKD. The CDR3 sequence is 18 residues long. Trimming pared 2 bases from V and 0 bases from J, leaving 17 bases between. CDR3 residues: CATSDSHLRESSTDTQYF. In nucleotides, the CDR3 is TGTGCCACCAGTGATTCCCACCTCCGGGAGTCTAGCACAGATACGCAGTATTTT.

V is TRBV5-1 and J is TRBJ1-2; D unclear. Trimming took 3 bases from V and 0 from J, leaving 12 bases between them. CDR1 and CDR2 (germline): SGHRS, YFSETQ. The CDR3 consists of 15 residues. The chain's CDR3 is CASSSDARSNYGYTF. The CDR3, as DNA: TGCGCCAGCAGCTCCGACGCCCGCTCTAACTATGGCTACACCTTC.

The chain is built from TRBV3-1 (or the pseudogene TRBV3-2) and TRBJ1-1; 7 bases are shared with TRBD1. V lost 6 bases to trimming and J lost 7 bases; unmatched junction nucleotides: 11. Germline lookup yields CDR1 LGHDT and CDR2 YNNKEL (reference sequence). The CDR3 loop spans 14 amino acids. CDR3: CASRVNAQGVEAFF. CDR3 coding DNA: TGTGCCAGCAGGGTTAATGCGCAGGGGGTTGAAGCTTTCTTT.

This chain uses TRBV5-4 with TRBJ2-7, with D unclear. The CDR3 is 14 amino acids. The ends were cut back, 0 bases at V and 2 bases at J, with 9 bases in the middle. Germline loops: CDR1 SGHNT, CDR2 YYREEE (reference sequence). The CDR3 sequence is CASSLAVSPYEQYF. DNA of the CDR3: TGTGCCAGCAGCTTGGCCGTTTCTCCCTACGAGCAGTACTTC.

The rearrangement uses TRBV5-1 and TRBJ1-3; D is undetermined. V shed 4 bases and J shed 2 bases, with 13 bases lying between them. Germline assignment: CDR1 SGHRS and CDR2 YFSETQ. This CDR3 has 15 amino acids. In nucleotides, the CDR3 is TGCGCCAGCAGCGCCGATACCGGGGCTGGAAACACCATATATTTT. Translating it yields CASSADTGAGNTIYF.

Here the CDR3 DNA reads TGTGCCAGCAGCCCACAGGGAAACTATGGCTACACCTTC. Translating gives CASSPQGNYGYTF. V is TRBV28 and J is TRBJ1-2; D possibly corresponds to TRBD1 (6 bases). V lost 6 bases to trimming and J lost 2 bases, with 10 bases between them. The CDR3 has 13 residues. Per the germline V gene, CDR1 is MDHEN and CDR2 is SYDVKM.

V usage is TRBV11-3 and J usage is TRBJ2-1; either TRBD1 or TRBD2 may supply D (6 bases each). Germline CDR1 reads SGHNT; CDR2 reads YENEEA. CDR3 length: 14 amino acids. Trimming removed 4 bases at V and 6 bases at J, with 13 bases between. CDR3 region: CASSSRGAPNEQFF. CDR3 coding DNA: TGTGCCAGCAGCTCAAGGGGGGCTCCCAATGAGCAGTTCTTC. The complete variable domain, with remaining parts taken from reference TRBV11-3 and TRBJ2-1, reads EAGVVQSPRYKIIEKKQPVAFWCNPISGHNTLYWYLQNLGQGPELLIRYENEEAVDDSQLPKDRFSAERLKGVDSTLKIQPAELGDSAVYLCASSSRGAPNEQFFGPGTRLTVL.

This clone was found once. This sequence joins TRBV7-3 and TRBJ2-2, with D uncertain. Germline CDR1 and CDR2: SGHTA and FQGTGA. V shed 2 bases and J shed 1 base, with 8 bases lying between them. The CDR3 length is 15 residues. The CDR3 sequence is CASSLGSLNTGELFF. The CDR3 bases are TGTGCCAGCAGCTTAGGAAGCCTGAACACCGGGGAGCTGTTTTTT.

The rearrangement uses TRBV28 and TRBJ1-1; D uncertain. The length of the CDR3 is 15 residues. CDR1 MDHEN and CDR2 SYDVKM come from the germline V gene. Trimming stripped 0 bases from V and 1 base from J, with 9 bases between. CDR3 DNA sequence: TGTGCCAGCAGTTTATGGGGTTTGGAGAACACTGAAGCTTTCTTT. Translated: CASSLWGLENTEAFF.

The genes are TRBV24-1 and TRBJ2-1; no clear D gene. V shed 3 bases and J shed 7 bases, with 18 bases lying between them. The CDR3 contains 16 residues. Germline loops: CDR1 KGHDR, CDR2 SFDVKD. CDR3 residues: CATSDPGLQELNEQFF. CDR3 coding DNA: TGTGCCACCAGTGATCCTGGTCTGCAAGAGTTGAATGAGCAGTTCTTC.

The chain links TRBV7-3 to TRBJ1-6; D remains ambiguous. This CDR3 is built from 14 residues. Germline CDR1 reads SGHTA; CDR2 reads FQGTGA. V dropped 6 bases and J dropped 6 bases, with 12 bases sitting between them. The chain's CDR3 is CASSRMGGNSPLHF. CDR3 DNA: TGTGCCAGCAGTCGTATGGGTGGTAATTCACCCCTCCACTTT.

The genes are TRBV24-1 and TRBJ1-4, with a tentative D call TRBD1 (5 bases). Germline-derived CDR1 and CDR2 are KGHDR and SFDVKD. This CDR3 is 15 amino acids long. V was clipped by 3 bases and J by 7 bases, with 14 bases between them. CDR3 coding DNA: TGTGCCACCAGTGATGGGGGGGGAGGTGTTGAAAAACTGTTTTTT. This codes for CATSDGGGGVEKLFF.

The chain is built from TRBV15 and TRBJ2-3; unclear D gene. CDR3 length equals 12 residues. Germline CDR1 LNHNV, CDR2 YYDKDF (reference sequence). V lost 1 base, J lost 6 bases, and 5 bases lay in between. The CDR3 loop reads CATSRVRDTQYF. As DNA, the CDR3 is TGTGCCACCAGCAGAGTCAGGGATACGCAGTATTTT.

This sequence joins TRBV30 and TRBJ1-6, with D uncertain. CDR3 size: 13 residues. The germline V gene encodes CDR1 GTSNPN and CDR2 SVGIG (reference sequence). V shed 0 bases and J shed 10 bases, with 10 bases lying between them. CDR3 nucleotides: TGTGCCTGGAGTGTACTCCAAGGATCACCCCTCCACTTT. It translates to CAWSVLQGSPLHF.

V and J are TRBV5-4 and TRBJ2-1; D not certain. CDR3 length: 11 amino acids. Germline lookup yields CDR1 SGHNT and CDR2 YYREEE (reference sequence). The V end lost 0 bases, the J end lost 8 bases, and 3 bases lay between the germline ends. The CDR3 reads CASSLEYEQFF. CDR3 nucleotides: TGTGCCAGCAGCTTGGAATATGAGCAGTTCTTC.

CDR3 amino acids: CASSQGGRAGIQYF. Here the CDR3 DNA reads TGTGCCAGCAGCCAAGGCGGGAGGGCGGGCATTCAGTACTTC. The gene calls are TRBV3-1 (or the pseudogene TRBV3-2) and TRBJ2-4; 9 nucleotides line up with TRBD2. Trimming took 1 base from V and 9 from J; bases not matched to a gene: 4. The CDR3 is made up of 14 amino acids. Germline CDR1 reads LGHDT; CDR2 reads YNNKEL (reference sequence).

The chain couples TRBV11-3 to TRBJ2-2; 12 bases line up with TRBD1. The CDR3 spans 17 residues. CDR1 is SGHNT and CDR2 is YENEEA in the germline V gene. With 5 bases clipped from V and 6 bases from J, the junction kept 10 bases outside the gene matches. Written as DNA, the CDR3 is TGTGCCAGCAGCGCCCGGGACAGGGGGCGAGGGGCCGGGGAGCTGTTTTTT. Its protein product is CASSARDRGRGAGELFF.

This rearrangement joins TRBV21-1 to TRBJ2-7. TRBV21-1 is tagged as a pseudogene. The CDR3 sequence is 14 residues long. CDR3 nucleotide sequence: TGTGCCAGCAGATCCTTTAGGCCGACCTACGAGCAGTACTTC. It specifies CASRSFRPTYEQYF.

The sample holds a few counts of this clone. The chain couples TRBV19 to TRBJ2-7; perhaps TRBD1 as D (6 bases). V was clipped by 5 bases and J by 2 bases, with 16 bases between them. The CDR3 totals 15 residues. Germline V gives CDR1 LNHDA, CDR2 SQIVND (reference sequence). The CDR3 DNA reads TGTGCCAGTAGTGCGGCGACAGGAGCAACCTACGAGCAGTACTTC. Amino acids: CASSAATGATYEQYF.

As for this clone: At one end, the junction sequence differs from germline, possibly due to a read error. Here the CDR3 reads CASSPQDAGSDNEQFF. DNA for the CDR3: TGTGCCAGCAGTCCACAGGACGCGGGCTCCGACAATGAGCAGTTCTTC. This sequence joins TRBV28 and TRBJ2-1; D possibly uses TRBD1 or TRBD2 (5 bases each). Germline assignment: CDR1 MDHEN and CDR2 SYDVKM. This CDR3 has 16 amino acids.

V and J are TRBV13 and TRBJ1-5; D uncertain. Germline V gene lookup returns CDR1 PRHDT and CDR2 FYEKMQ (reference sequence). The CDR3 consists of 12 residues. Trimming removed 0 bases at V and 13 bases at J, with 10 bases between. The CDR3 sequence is CASSLGRDRQHF. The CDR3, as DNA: TGTGCCAGCAGCTTAGGGCGCGATAGACAGCATTTT. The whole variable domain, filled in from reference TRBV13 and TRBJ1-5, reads AAGVIQSPRHLIKEKRETATLKCYPIPRHDTVYWYQQGPGQDPQFLISFYEKMQSDKGSIPDRFSAQQFSDYHSELNMSSLELGDSALYFCASSLGRDRQHFGDGTRLSIL.

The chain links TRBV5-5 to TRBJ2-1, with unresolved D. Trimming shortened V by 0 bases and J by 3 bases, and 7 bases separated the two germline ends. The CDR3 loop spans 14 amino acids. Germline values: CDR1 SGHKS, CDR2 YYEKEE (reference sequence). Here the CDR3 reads CASSLVVLYNEQFF. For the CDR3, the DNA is TGTGCCAGCAGCTTGGTCGTGCTCTACAATGAGCAGTTCTTC.